The clone carrying this TCR beta chain was picked up a small number of times. The antigen is unknown. With constant-segment primers, 5'RACE yielded cDNA libraries of TCR alpha and TCR beta that carried sample barcodes and UMIs. One entry per CDR3 protein, called by TCRdb with MiXCR from the 5' RACE reads. The sample includes 550,000 to 600,000 distinct CDR3 sequences, roughly 21% of them seen just once. There are 11 residues in the CDR3. Trimming cost V 4 bases and J 9 bases, with 7 bases left between them. The entry originates in a study of T-cell memory formation after mild COVID-19. Across the study: Across donors, TCR clusters were largely donor specific.

Study-level results: Mainly in CM and EM were contracting CD4+ clones; CD8+ were in EMRA. Day 15 to 85 contracting clones showed balanced CD4/CD8; day 15 to 37 expanders favored CD4+.

The source material was PBMCs or a T cell subset sorted from them (not recorded which). The chain combines TRBV12-3 or TRBV12-4 with TRBJ2-1; D gene uncertain. The receptor was isolated from an adult woman who had mild COVID-19 (a few samples of this study predate the infection). Cell type and time point are not known. The CDR3 DNA is TGTGCCAGCAGTTCGGTCCGTGAGCAGTTCTTC. Translated, it gives CASSSVREQFF.